The T cell receptor beta chain described here comes from a study of blood T cells in healthy people across ages. This clonotype was recorded once. Combining a sample-barcoded 5' primer with a J-beta primer mix, a second PCR ran for roughly 7 to 11 cycles. TCRdb recomputed calls from the 5' RACE reads with MiXCR, one row per CDR3 protein. Counted here are approximately 830,000 distinct CDR3 sequences, about 62% occurring once; the ten biggest clones make up 28%. V dropped 7 bases and J dropped 5 bases, with 14 bases sitting between them. Germline loops: CDR1 MNHEY, CDR2 SVGAGI. This CDR3 is 13 amino acids long.

The material sequenced was blood. The TCR comes from a young man in good health. The rearrangement joins TRBV6-5 to TRBJ2-5; no definite D call. DNA of the CDR3: TGTGCCAGCACGACATGGGGTTCGGAGACCCAGTACTTC. Translated, it gives CASTTWGSETQYF.